The next 10 T cell receptor beta chains were all read from a single sample in a study of siplizumab effects on memory and regulatory T cells. The protocol was immunoSEQ multiplex PCR, while the TCRdb copy is restricted to in-frame clones and leaves out a portion. The sample lists 90,000 to 120,000 clones; 92% were seen once. Material for sequencing was Tregs sorted from blood. The source is a human donor in good health.

The V gene is TRBV19, the J gene TRBJ1-1; a weak D match, TRBD1 (6 bases). Germline CDR1 LNHDA, CDR2 SQIVND (reference sequence). Trimming removed 6 bases at V and 4 bases at J, with 15 bases between. The CDR3 spans 14 residues. The CDR3 coding sequence is TGTGCCAGTAGCCAGTCAGGGGTCGTCACTGAAGCTTTCTTT. Translated, it gives CASSQSGVVTEAFF.

CDR3 protein: CASSATGRSYEQYF. CDR3 bases: TGTGCCAGTAGTGCGACAGGGAGATCCTACGAGCAGTACTTC. V gene TRBV19 combines with J gene TRBJ2-7, with 7 bases lining up with TRBD1. CDR3 length: 14 amino acids. Germline assignment: CDR1 LNHDA and CDR2 SQIVND (reference sequence). J was trimmed by 1 base and V by 5 bases; bases with no gene match: 5.

This clone was recorded a few times. The CDR3 spells CASRQTGTTNEKLFF. The CDR3 DNA reads as TGTGCCAGCAGGCAGACGGGGACAACTAATGAAAAACTGTTTTTT. The chain is built from TRBV5-5 and TRBJ1-4; D ambiguous. Germline V gene data show CDR1 as SGHKS and CDR2 as YYEKEE (reference sequence). This CDR3 spans 15 amino acids. V was trimmed by 5 bases and J by 0 bases, leaving 11 bases between them.

V usage is TRBV30 and J usage is TRBJ2-1; D is unclear. Germline V gene data show CDR1 as GTSNPN and CDR2 as SVGIG (reference sequence). The CDR3 has 11 residues. Trimming shortened V by 2 bases and J by 7 bases, and 6 bases separated the two germline ends. CDR3 coding DNA: TGTGCCTGGAGTAGCGCTAATGAGCAGTTCTTC. It specifies CAWSSANEQFF.

DNA of the CDR3: TGTGCCAGCATCGGCGGGAGCTCTTGGGGAGAGCAGTACTTC. It encodes CASIGGSSWGEQYF. The chain carries TRBV28 and TRBJ2-7; 7 nucleotides match TRBD2. With V trimmed by 7 bases and J by 7 bases, 13 bases remained unmatched. The CDR3 is 14 residues long. Germline assignment: CDR1 MDHEN and CDR2 SYDVKM.

The chain uses TRBV28 and TRBJ2-1; the D is unclear. V dropped 4 bases and J dropped 8 bases, with 9 bases sitting between them. The CDR3 totals 12 residues. The V gene's germline CDR1 is MDHEN and CDR2 SYDVKM. The CDR3 DNA follows: TGTGCCAGCAGTTCCTTGACTGATGAGCAGTTCTTC. Amino acids: CASSSLTDEQFF. Full variable domain (outside the CDR3, taken from reference TRBV28 and TRBJ2-1): DVKVTQSSRYLVKRTGEKVFLECVQDMDHENMFWYRQDPGLGLRLIYFSYDVKMKEKGDIPEGYSVSREKKERFSLILESASTNQTSMYLCASSSLTDEQFFGPGTRLTVL.

This sequence joins TRBV2 and TRBJ1-1; TRBD1 might be the D (5 bases). Germline V gene data show CDR1 as SNHLY and CDR2 as FYNNEI. Trimming removed 8 bases at V and 8 bases at J, with 9 bases between. The CDR3 consists of 10 residues. In nucleotides, the CDR3 is TGTGCCAGCGTCCGGGGGGAAGCTTTCTTT. Translation: CASVRGEAFF.

V and J are TRBV19 and TRBJ1-5; D is perhaps TRBD1 (6 bases). Germline-derived CDR1 and CDR2 are LNHDA and SQIVND (reference sequence). V lost 1 base, J lost 6 bases, and 13 bases lay in between. The CDR3 sequence is 15 residues long. CDR3 sequence reads: CASSIAAGAGQPQHF. The CDR3 DNA sequence: TGTGCCAGTAGTATAGCAGCAGGGGCGGGTCAGCCCCAGCATTTT.

The V gene is TRBV7-9, the J gene TRBJ2-5, with D tentatively TRBD1 (6 bases). V was clipped by 4 bases and J by 3 bases, with 12 bases between them. The CDR3 totals 14 residues. Germline CDR1 SEHNR, CDR2 FQNEAQ (reference sequence). CDR3 coding DNA: TGTGCCAGCAGCTACTACAGGGAAAAAGAGACCCAGTACTTC. Its protein product is CASSYYREKETQYF.

This sequence joins TRBV11-2 and TRBJ2-5; 9 nucleotides match TRBD2. Trimming took 5 bases from V and 5 from J; bases not matched to a gene: 9. The CDR3 sequence is 15 residues long. The germline gives CDR1 SGHAT, CDR2 FQNNGV. CDR3 loop: CASSRRAGGGETQYF. The CDR3 DNA sequence: TGTGCCAGCAGCCGACGGGCGGGAGGGGGCGAGACCCAGTACTTC.